These 15 T cell receptor beta chains were sequenced from one sample in a study of shared clonotypes between healthy human individuals (dated by TCRdb to the early 2020s). Libraries were built with the immunoSEQ multiplex PCR assay. Held by TCRdb, this immuneACCESS table contains in-frame sequences only and omits some clones. Under half of the omission traces to an unresolved V gene where checked; the cause of the rest is unknown. In this sample the table shows about 590,000 clones, around 95% of which occur a single time. The top ten constitute about 0.11% of the sample. CD8 naive samples were obtained by positive selection for CCR7 among CD45RO-negative cells, yielding a CD45RA+CCR7+ population from which TemRA cells were excluded. The material sequenced was naive CD8+ T cells sorted from blood. The intended sense of this specimen's cell subset or site label: CD45RA+CCR7+. These receptors originate from a young woman in good health.

This chain uses TRBV28 with TRBJ2-5; D is unclear. The germline CDR1 and CDR2 sequences are MDHEN and SYDVKM. This CDR3 comprises 13 residues. Trimming took off 5 bases at V and 9 bases at J, with 16 bases between the two ends. For the CDR3, the DNA is TGTGCCAGCAGTCCGCGCTTTCTTATGGCCCAGTACTTC. Protein sequence: CASSPRFLMAQYF. The complete variable domain, with remaining parts taken from reference TRBV28 and TRBJ2-5, reads DVKVTQSSRYLVKRTGEKVFLECVQDMDHENMFWYRQDPGLGLRLIYFSYDVKMKEKGDIPEGYSVSREKKERFSLILESASTNQTSMYLCASSPRFLMAQYFGPGTRLLVL.

The J gene is TRBJ2-7, the V gene TRBV28, with 9 bases identical to TRBD1. J was trimmed by 6 bases and V by 6 bases; bases with no gene match: 15. The CDR3 has 16 residues. Germline CDR1 reads MDHEN; CDR2 reads SYDVKM. The CDR3 bases are TGTGCCAGCAGCACCCAACGGGACAGGGCGGTGGGCGAGCAGTACTTC. Encoded protein: CASSTQRDRAVGEQYF.

This chain connects TRBV5-6 to TRBJ1-6; 9 nucleotides line up with TRBD1. J was trimmed by 2 bases and V by 1 base; bases with no gene match: 4. CDR3 size: 17 residues. The germline V gene encodes CDR1 SGHDT and CDR2 YYEEEE. The DNA for the CDR3 is TGTGCCAGCAGCTTGTCCCGGACAGGGGCCTATAATTCACCCCTCCACTTT. This translates into CASSLSRTGAYNSPLHF. Full variable domain (outside the CDR3, taken from reference TRBV5-6 and TRBJ1-6): DAGVTQSPTHLIKTRGQQVTLRCSPKSGHDTVSWYQQALGQGPQFIFQYYEEEERQRGNFPDRFSGHQFPNYSSELNVNALLLGDSALYLCASSLSRTGAYNSPLHFGNGTRLTVT.

This CDR3 is CASSLGVSPSSYEQYF. DNA of the CDR3: TGTGCCAGCAGTTTGGGCGTCAGTCCTAGCTCCTACGAGCAGTACTTC. The genes are TRBV27 and TRBJ2-7; D gene uncertain. The germline V gene encodes CDR1 MNHEY and CDR2 SMNVEV (reference sequence). There are 16 residues in the CDR3. Trimming stripped 3 bases from V and 0 bases from J, with 15 bases between.

The CDR3 here is CASSSLAGFGEQYF. As DNA, the CDR3 is TGTGCCAGCAGCTCTTTAGCGGGATTCGGAGAGCAGTACTTC. V and J are TRBV11-2 and TRBJ2-7, with TRBD2 identical over 8 bases. Unmatched junction bases numbered 9, after V lost 4 bases and J lost 7 bases. This CDR3 is built from 14 residues. Germline CDR1 reads SGHAT; CDR2 reads FQNNGV.

The rearrangement uses TRBV7-9 and TRBJ2-2, with TRBD2 matching 10 bases. Unmatched junction bases numbered 10, after V lost 2 bases and J lost 7 bases. The CDR3 consists of 17 residues. Per germline, CDR1 SEHNR and CDR2 FQNEAQ (reference sequence). The CDR3 DNA follows: TGTGCCAGCAGCTTAAGCGGGAGGGCCCTGGATGTCGGGGAGCTGTTTTTT. This sequence encodes CASSLSGRALDVGELFF.

Regarding this clone: Additional DNA sequences in this sample encode the identical CDR3. The chain's CDR3 is CATSRDNTDTQYF. CDR3 sequence (DNA): TGTGCCACCAGCAGAGACAACACAGATACGCAGTATTTT. The chain has TRBV15 and TRBJ2-3; D gene unclear. The CDR3 runs 13 residues. The germline V and J ends were trimmed by 0 bases and 2 bases, with 3 bases remaining between them. Germline V gene sequence: CDR1 LNHNV, CDR2 YYDKDF (reference sequence).

This clone was counted once. This chain joins TRBV27 and TRBJ2-7; 7 nucleotides agree with TRBD2. CDR1 and CDR2 from the germline V gene are MNHEY and SMNVEV (reference sequence). Trimming at V came to 5 bases and at J to 0 bases, leaving 10 bases not matched to a gene. This CDR3 is built from 16 residues. This CDR3 reads CASSPSSGTYSYEQYF. CDR3 in DNA: TGTGCCAGCAGTCCCTCTAGCGGTACCTACTCCTACGAGCAGTACTTC.

The chain combines TRBV4-2 with TRBJ2-4; TRBD1 agrees at 7 bases. J was trimmed by 0 bases and V by 1 base; bases with no gene match: 6. The CDR3 loop spans 17 amino acids. Germline V lookup: CDR1 LGHNA, CDR2 YNFKEQ. The DNA of the CDR3 is TGTGCCAGCAGCCAAGGTTGGGACAGCTTAGCCAAAAACATTCAGTACTTC. Its protein product is CASSQGWDSLAKNIQYF.

V is TRBV9 and J is TRBJ2-5, with a weak D call TRBD1 (6 bases). In germline, CDR1 is SGDLS, CDR2 YYNGEE. The CDR3 has 14 residues. The V end lost 3 bases, the J end lost 4 bases, and 13 bases lay between the germline ends. The CDR3 nucleotides read TGTGCCAGCAGCGCCCCCACAGGGCTAGAGACCCAGTACTTC. Translation gives CASSAPTGLETQYF.

The chain joins TRBV13 to TRBJ2-3, with TRBD1 as a possible D gene (6 bases). CDR3 length: 13 amino acids. Germline V gene lookup returns CDR1 PRHDT and CDR2 FYEKMQ (reference sequence). Trimming cost V 1 base and J 5 bases, with 7 bases left between them. For the CDR3, the DNA is TGTGCCAGCAGCTTAGCGACAGGAGATACGCAGTATTTT. Amino acids: CASSLATGDTQYF.

The genes are TRBV13 and TRBJ1-2, with TRBD1 matching over 9 bases. CDR1 PRHDT and CDR2 FYEKMQ come from the germline V gene (reference sequence). This CDR3 is built from 15 residues. J was trimmed by 4 bases and V by 4 bases; bases with no gene match: 7. CDR3 residues: CASSWIQGASYGYTF. The CDR3 DNA reads TGTGCCAGCAGCTGGATACAGGGGGCCTCCTATGGCTACACCTTC.

The chain couples TRBV5-6 to TRBJ1-2, with TRBD1 matching over 8 bases. The CDR3 has 15 residues. Trimming took 1 base from V and 8 from J; bases not matched to a gene: 10. Germline CDR1 reads SGHDT; CDR2 reads YYEEEE. The CDR3 here is CASSLLQGARGGYTF. The CDR3 DNA follows: TGTGCCAGCAGCTTGCTGCAGGGGGCGCGAGGCGGCTACACCTTC.

The J gene is TRBJ2-3, the V gene TRBV5-4, with D maybe TRBD2 (6 bases). The CDR3 consists of 14 residues. Trimming shortened V by 3 bases and J by 7 bases, and 15 bases separated the two germline ends. The germline V gene has CDR1 SGHNT and CDR2 YYREEE (reference sequence). CDR3 in DNA: TGTGCCAGCAGCTACTGGGACTTTATGAATACGCAGTATTTT. This gives the protein CASSYWDFMNTQYF.

The chain couples TRBV11-2 to TRBJ2-1; 8 bases line up with TRBD2. Germline CDR1 reads SGHAT; CDR2 reads FQNNGV. This CDR3 has 14 residues. V lost 2 bases and J lost 8; bases outside the gene matches: 5. The DNA for the CDR3 is TGTGCCAGCAGCTTATTCGGGAGGGTCGATGAGCAGTTCTTC. Protein: CASSLFGRVDEQFF.